These T cell receptor beta chains were read from a single sample in a study of T-cell memory formation after mild COVID-19. Each CDR3 protein is one row after TCRdb ran MiXCR on the 5' RACE reads. The table includes about 180,000 distinct CDR3 sequences, approximately 17% detected once. The sequencing sample was made of PBMCs or a T cell subset sorted from them (not recorded which). All receptors derive from a man in his late teens or twenties who had mild COVID-19 (a few samples of this study predate the infection). Cell type and time point are not known. Each CDR3 is given with its conserved first and last residue. D genes are given only for firm matches. Clone size is shown for a subset of rows, as once, few, many or a class of expanded clone.

CASRPRQSITYGYTF TGTGCCAGCAGGCCCCGACAGTCTATTACCTATGGCTACACCTTC - - TRBJ1-2 TRBV7-9
CASSLRSGYQETQYF TGTGCCAGCAGTTTAAGGTCAGGGTACCAAGAGACCCAGTACTTC many - TRBJ2-5 TRBV12-3/TRBV12-4
CSVDRGAQETQYF TGCAGCGTTGACCGGGGGGCCCAAGAGACCCAGTACTTC - - TRBJ2-5 TRBV29-1
CAITAFGANYGYTF TGTGCCATCACCGCATTCGGAGCTAACTATGGCTACACCTTC once - TRBJ1-2 TRBV10-3
CASSVIPGHSYEQFF TGTGCCAGCAGTGTGATACCGGGACACTCCTATGAGCAGTTCTTC few - TRBJ2-1 TRBV12-3/TRBV12-4
CASSRDSSGFRYF TGCGCCAGCAGTCGGGACAGCTCTGGATTCAGGTACTTC - TRBD1 TRBJ2-7 TRBV10-1
CSASWPNYNEQFF TGCAGTGCTAGTTGGCCCAACTACAATGAGCAGTTCTTC many - TRBJ2-1 TRBV20-1
CASSLSGTGMFETQYF TGTGCCAGCAGCTTATCCGGGACAGGGATGTTTGAGACCCAGTACTTC few TRBD1 TRBJ2-5 TRBV7-2
CSASRTGTYEQYF TGCAGTGCTAGTCGGACGGGGACCTACGAGCAGTACTTC few - TRBJ2-7 TRBV20-1
CSASTSGAKDTQYF TGCAGTGCTAGCACTAGCGGGGCGAAAGATACGCAGTATTTT few TRBD2 TRBJ2-3 TRBV20-1
CSAREGATEAFF TGCAGTGCTAGGGAGGGTGCCACTGAAGCTTTCTTT few - TRBJ1-1 TRBV20-1
CASSLAQGKLAEAFF TGTGCCAGCAGCTTAGCTCAGGGGAAGCTCGCTGAAGCTTTCTTT many - TRBJ1-1 TRBV7-6
CASSLGGASGELFF TGTGCCAGCAGCTTAGGGGGGGCGTCCGGGGAGCTGTTTTTT few - TRBJ2-2 TRBV7-7
CASSKGGLNTEAFF TGTGCCAGCAGTAAAGGGGGCCTTAACACTGAAGCTTTCTTT few TRBD1 TRBJ1-1 TRBV12-3/TRBV12-4
CASSLLAASNEQFF TGTGCCAGCAGCTTACTAGCGGCGAGCAATGAGCAGTTCTTC many TRBD2 TRBJ2-1 TRBV7-3
CASSPGGPGTGELFF TGTGCCAGCAGCCCGGGGGGCCCGGGTACCGGGGAGCTGTTTTTT many - TRBJ2-2 TRBV7-2
CASSLGDEQFF TGTGCCAGCAGTTTAGGCGATGAGCAGTTCTTC - - TRBJ2-1 TRBV28
CASSPPTANTGELFF TGCGCCAGCAGCCCCCCAACCGCGAACACCGGGGAGCTGTTTTTT - - TRBJ2-2 TRBV5-1
CASSPGSGTGRYEQYF TGTGCCAGCTCACCAGGCTCCGGGACAGGAAGATACGAGCAGTACTTC few TRBD1 TRBJ2-7 TRBV18
CASSLAYRSYGYTF TGTGCCAGCAGCCTGGCATATCGGAGCTATGGCTACACCTTC - - TRBJ1-2 TRBV6-2/TRBV6-3
CAAKSLAGALNEQFF TGTGCCGCTAAGTCGCTAGCGGGGGCGCTCAATGAGCAGTTCTTC many TRBD2 TRBJ2-1 TRBV10-3
CASRNRDRASPLHF TGTGCCAGCAGAAACCGGGACAGGGCTTCACCCCTCCACTTT few TRBD1 TRBJ1-6 TRBV12-3/TRBV12-4
CASSYGPNPRGAFF TGTGCCAGCAGTTACGGTCCCAACCCCAGAGGAGCTTTCTTT few - TRBJ1-1 TRBV6-2/TRBV6-3
CASSQGVKNTEAFF TGTGCCAGCAGCCAGGGGGTTAAGAACACTGAAGCTTTCTTT once TRBD1 TRBJ1-1 TRBV2
CASSLGDTGPAFF TGCGCCAGCAGCTTGGGGGACACCGGGCCAGCTTTCTTT few - TRBJ1-1 TRBV5-1
CASRIISGDDTEAFF TGTGCCAGCCGGATTATTTCAGGGGACGATACTGAAGCTTTCTTT - - TRBJ1-1 TRBV18
CASSSVDEQYF TGTGCCAGCAGCTCGGTGGACGAGCAGTACTTC - - TRBJ2-7 TRBV3-1
CASSVQGVPAEKLFF TGTGCCAGCAGCGTACAGGGGGTCCCAGCTGAAAAACTGTTTTTT - TRBD1 TRBJ1-4 TRBV9
CASSPRLGPGELFF TGTGCCAGCAGCCCCAGACTGGGCCCCGGGGAGCTGTTTTTT - - TRBJ2-2 TRBV3-1
CAIRASVLGGYTF TGTGCCATCCGGGCAAGCGTCTTAGGTGGCTACACCTTC - - TRBJ1-2 TRBV10-3
CASSLAASPGELFF TGTGCCAGCAGCTTAGCGGCGAGTCCCGGGGAGCTGTTTTTT - - TRBJ2-2 TRBV7-9
CASSEGGFGEQYF TGTGCCAGCAGTGAAGGGGGGTTCGGCGAGCAGTACTTC few - TRBJ2-7 TRBV6-1
CASLGAGGNTIYF TGTGCCAGCCTGGGGGCCGGAGGAAACACCATATATTTT - - TRBJ1-3 TRBV6-6
CASGGNYGYTF TGTGCCTCGGGCGGGAACTATGGCTACACCTTC few - TRBJ1-2 TRBV7-2
CASGGGQEIDTQYF TGTGCCAGCGGCGGGGGACAGGAAATAGATACGCAGTATTTT - - TRBJ2-3 TRBV28
CASSEGPREGYSNQPQHF TGTGCCAGCAGTGAGGGACCCCGGGAGGGGTATAGCAATCAGCCCCAGCATTTT once - TRBJ1-5 TRBV6-1
CASSLVALSGLETQYF TGTGCCAGCAGCTTAGTAGCCTTGTCGGGGTTAGAGACCCAGTACTTC - - TRBJ2-5 TRBV7-2
CASSSQGSVTEAFF TGCGCCAGCAGCTCACAGGGAAGTGTCACTGAAGCTTTCTTT few - TRBJ1-1 TRBV5-1
CASSSLDGRYGYTF TGTGCCAGCAGCTCCCTGGACGGACGCTATGGCTACACCTTC few - TRBJ1-2 TRBV7-9
CASIGTTDTQYF TGTGCCAGCATTGGAACCACAGATACGCAGTATTTT - - TRBJ2-3 TRBV28
CASSGTGGFNEQFF TGTGCCAGCAGCGGGACAGGGGGCTTCAATGAGCAGTTCTTC - TRBD1 TRBJ2-1 TRBV6-2/TRBV6-3
CASTPDRGWDHTQYF TGTGCCAGCACCCCAGACAGGGGATGGGACCATACGCAGTATTTT few TRBD1 TRBJ2-3 TRBV6-2/TRBV6-3